This T cell receptor (beta chain) appears in the sequencing data of a study of neurological immune-mediated disorders. As to time point: longitudinal time-point 2. A word on this clonotype: This may be a read error, as it is one base from a much larger clone.

Germline values: CDR1 MDHEN, CDR2 SYDVKM. There are 13 residues in the CDR3. One entry per CDR3 protein results from TCRdb running MiXCR on the 5' RACE reads. Of some 80,000 distinct CDR3 sequences listed, around 6% are singletons. The clonotype was recovered from a woman aged 55 to 70 with multiple sclerosis. V gene TRBV28 combines with J gene TRBJ1-2, with 8 bases identical to TRBD1. Material for sequencing was PBMCs. The CDR3 protein is CVSSPDRGRGYTF. CDR3 coding DNA: TGTGTCAGCAGTCCAGACAGGGGTCGGGGCTACACCTTC.